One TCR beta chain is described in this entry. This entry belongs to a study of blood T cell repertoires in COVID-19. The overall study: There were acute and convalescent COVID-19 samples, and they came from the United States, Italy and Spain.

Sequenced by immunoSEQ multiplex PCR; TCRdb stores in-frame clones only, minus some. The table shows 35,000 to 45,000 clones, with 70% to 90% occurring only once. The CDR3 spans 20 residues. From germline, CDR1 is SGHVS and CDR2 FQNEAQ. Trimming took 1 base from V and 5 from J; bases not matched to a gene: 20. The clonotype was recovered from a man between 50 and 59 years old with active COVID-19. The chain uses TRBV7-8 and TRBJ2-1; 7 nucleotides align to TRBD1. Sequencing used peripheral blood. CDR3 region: CASSLELRDSRTRSNNEQFF. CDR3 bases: TGTGCCAGCAGCTTAGAACTCCGGGACAGCCGAACTAGGTCCAACAATGAGCAGTTCTTC.